This T cell receptor beta chain emerged from a study of CD8+ T cells in alopecia areata. cDNA serving as the sequencing template came from extracted, reverse transcribed RNA. Clones were sequenced by immunoSEQ multiplex PCR, and TCRdb holds only the in-frame ones, with some missing. The sample consists of 150,000 to 200,000 clones, under 80% of them appearing once. The CDR3 length is 12 residues. CDR1 is SNHLY and CDR2 is FYNNEI in the germline V gene. V was clipped by 0 bases and J by 9 bases, with 7 bases between them. Treatment denoted: oral pan-JAK inhibitor, 5-10 mg twice daily. Sequences were derived from CD4+ T cells sorted from blood, sampled between weeks 47 and 50, from a patient treated with tofacitinib. This TCR was recovered from a human donor with alopecia areata. This rearrangement joins TRBV2 to TRBJ2-3, with unresolved D. The CDR3 DNA reads as TGTGCCAGCAGTGAAGCACGGGCCACGCAGTATTTT. This encodes CASSEARATQYF.